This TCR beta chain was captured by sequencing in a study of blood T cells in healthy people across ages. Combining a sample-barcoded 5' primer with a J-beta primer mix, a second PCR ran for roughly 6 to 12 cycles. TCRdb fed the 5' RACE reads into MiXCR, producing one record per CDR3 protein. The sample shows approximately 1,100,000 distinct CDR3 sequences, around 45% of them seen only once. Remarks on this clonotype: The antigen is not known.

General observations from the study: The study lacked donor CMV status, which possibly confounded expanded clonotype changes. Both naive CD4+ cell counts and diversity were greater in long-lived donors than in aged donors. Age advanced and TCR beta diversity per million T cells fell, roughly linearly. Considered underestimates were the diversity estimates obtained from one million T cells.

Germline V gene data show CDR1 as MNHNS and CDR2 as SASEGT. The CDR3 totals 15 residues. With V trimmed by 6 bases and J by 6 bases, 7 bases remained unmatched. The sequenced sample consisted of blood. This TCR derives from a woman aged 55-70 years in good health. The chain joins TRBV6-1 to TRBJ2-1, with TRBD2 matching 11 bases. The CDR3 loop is CASRLAGVGSNEQFF. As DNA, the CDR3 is TGTGCCAGCAGACTAGCGGGAGTTGGCTCCAATGAGCAGTTCTTC.